The clone carrying this TCR beta chain was seen many times. The data were obtained in a study of T cell repertoires in cytomegalovirus infection. The CDR3 loop spans 15 amino acids. Germline loops: CDR1 SGHTA, CDR2 FQGNSA. Trimming took off 5 bases at V and 4 bases at J, with 18 bases between the two ends. Each CDR3 protein is one row after TCRdb ran MiXCR on the reads. The table shows 160,000 or so distinct CDR3 sequences, with about a sixth occurring only once. What was sequenced was CD8+ T cells from PBMCs. The TCR originated in a human donor in good health (CMV status not recorded). Some clones in this sample may be carry-over from other donors' samples. The V gene is TRBV7-2, the J gene TRBJ2-7, with D possibly TRBD2 on 6 matching bases. The CDR3 spells CASSPGWGDGYEQYF. CDR3 nucleotide sequence: TGTGCCAGCAGCCCCGGTTGGGGGGATGGGTACGAGCAGTACTTC. Drawing the rest from reference TRBV7-2 and TRBJ2-7, the complete variable domain is GAGVSQSPSNKVTEKGKDVELRCDPISGHTALYWYRQSLGQGLEFLIYFQGNSAPDKSGLPSDRFSAERTGGSVSTLTIQRTQQEDSAVYLCASSPGWGDGYEQYFGPGTRLTVT.